These T cell receptor beta chains were read from a single sample in a study of cytomegalovirus exposure and HLA in healthy donors. TCRdb's table, derived via immunoSEQ multiplex PCR, lists solely in-frame clones and lacks some. The sample lists some 200,000 clones; approximately 83% were seen once. The sequenced material came from PBMCs. The receptors originated from a boy aged 2 to 10 in good health and CMV-seronegative. CDR3s leave out the opening cysteine and the closing phenylalanine or tryptophan. A D gene is named only where the DNA matches it firmly. Some rows have no size entry. The others give once, few or many, or a class for an expanded clone.

NA | TRBV19 | TRBD1 | ASSIQGAPGNTIY
NA | TRBV5-8 | TRBD2 | ASESSGGSYEQY
once | TRBV9 | NA | ASSLTGWEEAEAF
NA | TRBV4-3 | TRBD2 | ASSQRAAGVTDTQY
NA | TRBV25-1 | NA | ASSPPSGEKLF
few | TRBV27 | NA | ASSLEWQGIYGYT
NA | TRBV5-3 | NA | ARSLPQGGEQF
NA | TRBV29-1 | NA | SVGVVGGHTEAF
once | TRBV15 | NA | ATSRSTADQETQY
NA | TRBV7-2 | TRBD2 | ASSPRTSGGSYNEQF
NA | TRBV5-6 | TRBD2 | ASSLGPSGETQY
few | TRBV5-1 | NA | ASSRESYTDTQY
NA | TRBV5-1 | TRBD2 | ASSLGSGGTDEQF
NA | TRBV29-1 | NA | SVGLGAQETQY
NA | TRBV4-3 | NA | ASSQGASVNYGYT
NA | TRBV15 | NA | ATSRGPGAAQQPQH
NA | TRBV29-1 | NA | SVETPRQDYNEQF
NA | TRBV7-9 | NA | ASSLPVGGAPQETQY
once | TRBV5-1 | TRBD1 | ASSTRQGSTEAF
NA | TRBV4-2 | TRBD2 | ASSHPSGGVQETQY
NA | TRBV21-1 | NA | ASSKGTPDRTYEQY
NA | TRBV14 | NA | ASSQASYEQY
once | TRBV4-3 | TRBD1 | ASSQDRGDRGPLRGTQY
once | TRBV7-2 | NA | ASSPTSGNYGYT
once | TRBV19 | NA | ASSMGGGTDTQY
NA | TRBV6-6 | NA | ASTDQEVTTYEQY
few | TRBV15 | NA | ATSRRPPGQFPSGELF
once | TRBV7-2 | TRBD1 | ASSLPDRDGWNYGYT
NA | TRBV7-2 | TRBD1 | ASSWDRYAMGDTQY
NA | TRBV15 | TRBD1 | ATSREDRLNQPQH
NA | TRBV28 | TRBD1 | ASSWPGDSYEQY
NA | TRBV18 | NA | ASSKIIGENTEAF
NA | TRBV5-6 | NA | ASSWRITEAF
NA | TRBV7-9 | NA | ASSLELVGNEQY
NA | TRBV6-5 | NA | ASSYGGVQH
few | TRBV7-9 | NA | ASSAQYNEQF
NA | TRBV7-9 | TRBD1 | ASSPTGTGFSYEQY